Shown below are 10 T cell receptor beta chains from a single sample sequenced in a study of blood T cell repertoires in COVID-19. Some clones are missing from TCRdb's copy, which holds only in-frame ones; the method was immunoSEQ multiplex PCR. The repertoire holds 35,000 to 50,000 clones, with approximately 90% as singletons. The specimen was peripheral blood. Receptors were obtained from a man between 65 and 80 years old with active COVID-19.

The rearrangement links TRBV5-1 to TRBJ1-2; 9 bases line up with TRBD1. The CDR3 is 13 residues long. The germline V gene encodes CDR1 SGHRS and CDR2 YFSETQ. With 0 bases clipped from V and 8 bases from J, the junction kept 2 bases outside the gene matches. This CDR3 reads CASSLGDRDGYTF. CDR3 sequence (DNA): TGCGCCAGCAGCTTGGGGGACAGGGACGGCTACACCTTC.

This chain links TRBV6-2 or TRBV6-3 with TRBJ2-5; possibly TRBD2 for D (5 bases). Germline V CDR1 and CDR2: MNHEY, SVGEGT. The CDR3 consists of 14 residues. V dropped 5 bases and J dropped 1 base, with 11 bases sitting between them. CDR3 coding DNA: TGTGCCAGCAGTCGGAGGAACAGCCAAGAGACCCAGTACTTC. It is translated as CASSRRNSQETQYF.

V gene TRBV18 combines with J gene TRBJ2-5, with 7 bases identical to TRBD2. J gave up 8 bases and V 3 bases, and 6 bases lay outside the gene matches. The length of the CDR3 is 13 residues. Looked up from germline, CDR1 is KGHSH and CDR2 is LQKENI. This CDR3 reads CASSPRGVETQYF. The DNA of the CDR3 is TGTGCCAGCTCACCCCGGGGGGTGGAAACCCAGTACTTC. The full variable domain, completed using reference TRBV18 and TRBJ2-5, is NAGVMQNPRHLVRRRGQEARLRCSPMKGHSHVYWYRQLPEEGLKFMVYLQKENIIDESGMPKERFSAEFPKEGPSILRIQQVVRGDSAAYFCASSPRGVETQYFGPGTRLLVL.

Written as DNA, the CDR3 is TGTGCCAGCAGTCCCCCGATACAGGGAGTTTACGAGCAGTACTTC. Protein product: CASSPPIQGVYEQYF. This chain connects TRBV28 to TRBJ2-7; D is perhaps TRBD1 (6 bases). Germline V gene lookup returns CDR1 MDHEN and CDR2 SYDVKM. CDR3 size: 15 residues. V lost 5 bases, J lost 4 bases, and 18 bases lay in between. The full variable domain, with the rest looked up from reference TRBV28 and TRBJ2-7, is DVKVTQSSRYLVKRTGEKVFLECVQDMDHENMFWYRQDPGLGLRLIYFSYDVKMKEKGDIPEGYSVSREKKERFSLILESASTNQTSMYLCASSPPIQGVYEQYFGPGTRLTVT.

V gene TRBV25-1 combines with J gene TRBJ1-3; D remains ambiguous. Germline-derived CDR1 and CDR2 are MGHDK and SYGVNS. The CDR3 is 12 residues long. V lost 6 bases and J 3 bases, leaving 6 bases between the germline ends. CDR3 region: CASSASGNTIYF. The CDR3 region has the DNA TGTGCCAGCAGCGCCAGTGGAAACACCATATATTTT.

This CDR3 reads CASSLGTAGDTEAFF. CDR3 in DNA: TGTGCCAGCAGCTTAGGGACAGCTGGGGACACTGAAGCTTTCTTT. V and J are TRBV11-3 and TRBJ1-1; possibly TRBD1 for D (6 bases). Germline CDR1 reads SGHNT; CDR2 reads YENEEA. The CDR3 has 15 residues. V was clipped by 1 base and J by 3 bases, with 12 bases between them.

CDR3 amino acids: CASSPINYSYNEQFF. CDR3 sequence (DNA): TGTGCCAGCAGTCCCATAAACTACTCCTACAATGAGCAGTTCTTC. This chain links TRBV28 with TRBJ2-1; D not certain. Trimming shortened V by 5 bases and J by 0 bases, and 11 bases separated the two germline ends. The CDR3 loop spans 15 amino acids. CDR1 is MDHEN, CDR2 SYDVKM, per germline.

The chain couples TRBV6-5 to TRBJ1-2; TRBD1 might be the D (5 bases). The V end lost 0 bases, the J end lost 8 bases, and 10 bases lay between the germline ends. Germline assignment: CDR1 MNHEY and CDR2 SVGAGI. The CDR3 has 13 amino acids. The CDR3 DNA follows: TGTGCCAGCAGTTACTCGGACAATCGAGGCTACACCTTC. As protein: CASSYSDNRGYTF.

The chain couples TRBV2 to TRBJ1-1; D unresolved. V dropped 5 bases and J dropped 0 bases, with 7 bases sitting between them. The CDR3 totals 13 residues. CDR1 SNHLY and CDR2 FYNNEI come from the germline V gene. The CDR3 here is CASSLTLNTEAFF. The CDR3 bases are TGTGCCAGCAGTCTGACTTTGAACACTGAAGCTTTCTTT.

The rearrangement links TRBV9 to TRBJ2-2, with 9 positions matching TRBD2. Germline CDR1 and CDR2: SGDLS and YYNGEE. Trimming removed 4 bases from V and 4 bases from J; junction bases left unmatched: 8. The CDR3 totals 16 residues. The CDR3 here is CASSIGLAPVTGELFF. The CDR3 DNA sequence: TGTGCCAGCAGCATCGGACTAGCGCCTGTCACCGGGGAGCTGTTTTTT.